This T cell receptor beta chain is drawn from a study of regulatory T cells in long-lasting Graves disease. This clonotype was observed at least ten times. Its cognate antigen is unknown. According to the study, TCR beta libraries were built with iRepertoire HTBI primers and CDR3-region Arm-PCR. Each CDR3 protein gets one entry after TCRdb re-called the multiplex PCR reads with MiXCR. The sample contains some 410,000 distinct CDR3 sequences, roughly 17% of which appear only once. The CDR3 runs to 13 residues. The V gene lost 3 bases and the J gene lost 6 bases, with 8 bases spanning the gap. Germline CDR1 reads SEHNR; CDR2 reads FQNEAQ (reference sequence). Study-level findings and limits: Small sample size may have lowered accuracy.

As to time point: newly diagnosed GD, antithyroid drugs for less than 3 months. Scientists built the TCR library using RNA that was extracted from PBMCs. Guidelines of the American Thyroid Association were used to diagnose Graves' disease. These same data were also listed under a study on T cells in Graves' hyperthyroidism and ophthalmopathy.

V is TRBV7-9 and J is TRBJ1-4, with D possibly TRBD1 on 5 matching bases. This clonotype was sampled from a woman in her twenties or thirties with Graves disease. The sequencing used peripheral blood mononuclear cells (PBMCs), collected at new diagnosis, from a patient treated with antithyroid drugs. This chain's CDR3 is CASSLLQDEKLFF. CDR3 nucleotides: TGTGCCAGCAGCTTGTTACAGGATGAAAAACTGTTTTTT. The entire variable domain, with the rest obtained from reference TRBV7-9 and TRBJ1-4, is as follows: DTGVSQNPRHKITKRGQNVTFRCDPISEHNRLYWYRQTLGQGPEFLTYFQNEAQLEKSRLLSDRFSAERPKGSFSTLEIQRTEQGDSAMYLCASSLLQDEKLFFGSGTQLSVL.